This record looks at one T cell receptor beta chain sequence and its context. The antigen remains unidentified. V lost 4 bases to trimming and J lost 7 bases; unmatched junction nucleotides: 6. The germline V gene encodes CDR1 LGHNA and CDR2 YSLEER. The CDR3 spans 14 residues. Method: immunoSEQ multiplex PCR; TCRdb's copy keeps in-frame clones and lacks some. Among about 130,000 clones, more than 70% were seen once, and the ten largest hold less than 1.5%. This sample was included in a study of cytomegalovirus exposure and HLA in healthy donors. Points from the study as a whole: Subsequent analysis revealed that first-cohort TCR clusters tended to co-occur in the 120 validation repertoires. Testing in vitro showed a few CMV-associated chains specific for CMV antigens. The study listed about 150 cytomegalovirus-associated TCR beta chains.

Sequenced material: PBMCs. This chain links TRBV4-3 with TRBJ2-7; 11 nucleotides line up with TRBD2. The source is a man aged 30 to 45 in good health and CMV-seronegative. The CDR3 here is CASSLAGGTREQYF. In nucleotides, the CDR3 is TGCGCCAGCAGCCTAGCGGGAGGGACGCGGGAGCAGTACTTC.